This T cell receptor beta chain derives from a study of radiotherapy plus CTLA-4 blockade in lung cancer (dated by TCRdb to about 2018). In terms of the full investigation: Among the enrolled patients, roughly 17% had an objective response, and 25% to 40% reached disease control.

Focal radiation therapy combined with CTLA-4 blockade (ipilimumab) was tested in patients with chemo-refractory metastatic non-small-cell lung cancer. Taken from the germline V gene, the CDR1 and CDR2 loops are SGHTA and FQGNSA. The CDR3, cysteine through phenylalanine, is 19 amino acids long. Just the 57-base CDR3 DNA is kept, in frame starting at base 1. V is pruned by 2 bases and J by 2 bases, leaving 8 bases of the junction without a gene match. Overall study outcomes, separate from this receptor: Early dynamic changes in blood T cell clones, together with increased serum interferon-beta after radiation, were reported as the strongest predictors of response. After treatment with radiotherapy and ipilimumab, TCR clones that originated in tumors expanded in peripheral blood.

For this clone: The antigen it binds to is not known. It has no much larger one-base neighbor in the sample; base qualities were not kept.

Library preparation was by the immunoSEQ multiplex PCR assay. TCRdb obtained this table from immuneACCESS and retained in-frame rearrangements with V and J assigned. These tables miss some clones; where compared with another copy, unresolved V genes account for less than half of the shortfall, and the remainder is unexplained. The sample data list 70,000 to 95,000 clones, and over 75% of these were observed just once. More than 12% of the sample rests with the top ten. This clonotype was sampled from a human donor with non-small cell lung cancer that progressed on radiotherapy plus ipilimumab. The specimen comprised peripheral blood, sampled from a patient treated with radiotherapy plus ipilimumab. Recombination joined TRBV7-2 with TRBJ2-1, with 14 bases matching TRBD2. The CDR3 protein: CASSLFPTSGGAPYNEQFF. The DNA is TGTGCCAGCAGCTTATTCCCGACTAGCGGGGGGGCGCCCTACAATGAGCAGTTCTTC.